This TCR beta chain was documented in a study of Graves' ophthalmopathy and Graves' hyperthyroidism. A remark on this clonotype: Germline is not matched at one junction end, which may reflect a read error.

The germline CDR1 and CDR2 sequences are MNHEY and SVGAGI. There are 14 residues in the CDR3. As the template, RNA transcripts were used to amplify TCR beta CDR3 regions. RT-PCR was first run with HTBI primers, then multiplex PCR in a second round. TCRdb re-analysed the multiplex PCR reads in MiXCR, keeping a single row per CDR3 protein. There are hundreds of thousands of distinct CDR3 sequences in the sample; approximately 21% occur only once, and roughly 7.4% lies in the top ten. The gene calls are TRBV6-5 and TRBJ2-2, with D maybe TRBD2 (5 bases). The TCR sequence derives from a woman aged 18-29 years with stable Graves' hyperthyroidism. Some clones in this sample may be carry-over from other donors' samples. Sequenced input: peripheral blood. The CDR3: CASSYRVDTGELCF. The CDR3 DNA reads TGTGCCAGCAGTTACAGGGTCGACACCGGGGAGCTGTGTTTT.